This TCR beta chain was sequenced during a study of T cell responses to AZD1222 COVID-19 vaccine. Only in-frame clones appear in the TCRdb table, and some are missing; sequencing was by immunoSEQ multiplex PCR. The data contain around 66,000 clones, about four fifths of them singletons. CDR1 is SQVTM, CDR2 ANQGSEA, per germline. The V segment lost 8 bases and the J segment 2 bases; nucleotides outside the gene matches: 6. The CDR3 runs to 15 residues. On this clone: Its target is not known.

Study-wide results and caveats: Repertoires were obtained solely post-peak T cell response. Donors were mostly white British, more females; clonal diversity possibly underestimated. Increased Spike-specific TCR breadth and depth were observed after two AZD1222 doses. Targeting of unmutated variant regions was reportedly seen in nearly half of spike-specific TCRs.

The rearrangement joins TRBV29-1 to TRBJ2-1, with 13 bases that match TRBD2. The clonotype originates from an adult in good health. This material consisted of peripheral blood, taken on day 0 of MenACWY control vaccination. For the CDR3, the DNA is TGCAGCTCTCCGGGACTAGCGGGGACCTACAATGAGCAGTTCTTC. This encodes CSSPGLAGTYNEQFF.